The 9 T cell receptor beta chains listed next were all sequenced from one sample in a study. TCRdb used MiXCR to reprocess the RT-PCR reads, holding one entry per CDR3 protein. The sample has 650,000 to 800,000 distinct CDR3 sequences, 12% to 15% seen once; the top ten hold about 3.9%. The sequenced sample was memory CD4+ T cells from blood. The receptors derive from a female donor in good health, serving as a healthy control.

This clonotype came up once. The chain carries TRBV28 and TRBJ2-1, with D unclear. The ends were cut back, 1 base at V and 6 bases at J, with 10 bases in the middle. The CDR3 loop spans 14 amino acids. Per the germline V gene, CDR1 is MDHEN and CDR2 is SYDVKM. The CDR3 DNA reads as TGTGCCAGCAGTTTATACGTAGAGACCAATGAGCAGTTCTTC. It yields the protein CASSLYVETNEQFF. Full variable domain (outside the CDR3, taken from reference TRBV28 and TRBJ2-1): DVKVTQSSRYLVKRTGEKVFLECVQDMDHENMFWYRQDPGLGLRLIYFSYDVKMKEKGDIPEGYSVSREKKERFSLILESASTNQTSMYLCASSLYVETNEQFFGPGTRLTVL.

This clonotype was seen only a few times. In DNA form, the CDR3 reads TGTGCCATCAGTGACCACCCGGGAGGGGGAAGCACAGATACGCAGTATTTT. Translating gives CAISDHPGGGSTDTQYF. The chain has TRBV10-3 and TRBJ2-3; 8 bases line up with TRBD2. Trimming took 3 bases from V and 0 from J; bases not matched to a gene: 8. The CDR3 has 17 amino acids. Germline CDR1 is ENHRY and CDR2 is SYGVKD.

This clonotype was seen repeatedly, ten times or more. This sequence joins TRBV12-3 or TRBV12-4 and TRBJ1-6; 7 positions match TRBD1. The CDR3 runs 14 residues. Trimming removed 6 bases from V and 8 bases from J; junction bases left unmatched: 7. CDR3 in DNA: TGTGCCAGCAGACTGACAGGGCAAGATTCACCCCTCCACTTT. Amino acid sequence: CASRLTGQDSPLHF.

The V and J genes are TRBV6-2 or TRBV6-3 and TRBJ1-5; the match to TRBD1 covers 11 bases. Germline CDR1 and CDR2: MNHEY and SVGEGT. J gave up 3 bases and V 6 bases, and 7 bases lay outside the gene matches. This CDR3 region has 16 residues. As DNA, the CDR3 is TGTGCCAGCAGCCCACGAGGACAGGGGGCCAATCAGCCCCAGCATTTT. It is translated as CASSPRGQGANQPQHF.

Only a few counts were recorded for this clonotype. The rearrangement uses TRBV20-1 and TRBJ2-1; possibly TRBD2 for D (6 bases). CDR1 is DFQATT, CDR2 SNEGSKA, per germline (reference sequence). The CDR3 sequence is 15 residues long. The germline V and J ends were trimmed by 7 bases and 3 bases, with 19 bases remaining between them. The CDR3 is CSVPGSGLSYNEQFF. The CDR3 nucleotides read TGCAGTGTCCCAGGATCGGGACTGAGCTACAATGAGCAGTTCTTC.

At least ten counts were recorded for this clonotype. V usage is TRBV12-3 or TRBV12-4 and J usage is TRBJ1-2, with TRBD1 matching over 10 bases. The CDR3 consists of 13 residues. With 5 bases clipped from V and 6 bases from J, the junction kept 3 bases outside the gene matches. CDR3 in amino acids: CASSMTGGDGYTF. As DNA, the CDR3 is TGTGCCAGCAGTATGACAGGGGGCGATGGCTACACCTTC.

This clonotype was observed a handful of times. The rearrangement joins TRBV6-6 to TRBJ1-2; 11 bases align to TRBD1. Germline V lookup: CDR1 MNHNY, CDR2 SVGAGI (reference sequence). The CDR3 contains 16 residues. Unmatched junction bases numbered 13, after V lost 5 bases and J lost 8 bases. CDR3 amino acids: CASSPGGVDRGQGYTF. The CDR3 region has the DNA TGTGCCAGCAGTCCTGGGGGAGTGGACAGGGGGCAAGGCTACACCTTC.

This clonotype was counted a few times. The rearrangement links TRBV20-1 to TRBJ2-3; possible D gene TRBD2, 6 bases. With 3 bases removed from V and 2 bases from J, the gap between germline ends came to 12 bases. This CDR3 region has 14 residues. The V gene's germline CDR1 is DFQATT and CDR2 SNEGSKA (reference sequence). The CDR3 bases are TGCAGTGCTAGGACTAGTTACAACACAGATACGCAGTATTTT. Translating gives CSARTSYNTDTQYF.

This clonotype has more than one count but fewer than ten. This chain joins TRBV20-1 and TRBJ2-3, with TRBD2 matching over 7 bases. CDR1 DFQATT and CDR2 SNEGSKA come from the germline V gene (reference sequence). Unmatched junction bases numbered 3, after V lost 8 bases and J lost 1 base. The CDR3 runs to 12 residues. Here the CDR3 reads CSPAGGTDTQYF. CDR3 DNA: TGCAGTCCGGCGGGGGGCACAGATACGCAGTATTTT.